Ten or more counts support the clone carrying this TCR beta chain. The study amplified the TCR beta CDR3 region from genomic DNA. This amplification was carried out by two rounds of multiplex PCR. Round-one PCR had primers specific to each TRBV and TRBJ gene. TCRdb used MiXCR to reprocess the multiplex PCR reads, holding one entry per CDR3 protein. The sample shows around 19,000 distinct CDR3 sequences, 55% of them seen only once. This sample was included in a study of prognosis after radiotherapy for stage I lung cancer. The germline CDR1 and CDR2 sequences are DFQATT and SNEGSKA (reference sequence). V lost 0 bases to trimming and J lost 1 base, with 12 bases between them. CDR3 size: 15 residues.

This TCR derives from a donor aged 50 or older with non-small cell lung cancer. The specimen comprised PBMCs, sampled before or after stereotactic body radiation therapy (not recorded which). V gene TRBV20-1 combines with J gene TRBJ2-5; D uncertain. CDR3 DNA: TGCAGTGCTAGAGATACGGTAGTCCCCCAAGAGACCCAGTACTTC. It translates to CSARDTVVPQETQYF.